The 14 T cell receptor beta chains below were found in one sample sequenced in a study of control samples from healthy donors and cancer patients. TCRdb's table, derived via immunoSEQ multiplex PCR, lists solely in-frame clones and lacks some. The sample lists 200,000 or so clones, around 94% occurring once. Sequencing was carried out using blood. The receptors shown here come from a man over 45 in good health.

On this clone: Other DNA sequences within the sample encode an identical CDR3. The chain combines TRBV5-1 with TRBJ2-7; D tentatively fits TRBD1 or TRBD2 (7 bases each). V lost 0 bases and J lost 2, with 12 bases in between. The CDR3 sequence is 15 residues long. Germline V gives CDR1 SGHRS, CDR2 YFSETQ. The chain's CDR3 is CASSLAGGGTYEQYF. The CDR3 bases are TGCGCCAGCAGCTTGGCAGGGGGAGGGACCTACGAGCAGTACTTC.

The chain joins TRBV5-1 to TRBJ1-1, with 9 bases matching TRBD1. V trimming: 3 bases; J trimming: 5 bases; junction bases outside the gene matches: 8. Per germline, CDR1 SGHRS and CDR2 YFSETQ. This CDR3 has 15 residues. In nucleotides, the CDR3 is TGCGCCAGCAGCTGGGGACAGGGCGTTGAGACTGAAGCTTTCTTT. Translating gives CASSWGQGVETEAFF.

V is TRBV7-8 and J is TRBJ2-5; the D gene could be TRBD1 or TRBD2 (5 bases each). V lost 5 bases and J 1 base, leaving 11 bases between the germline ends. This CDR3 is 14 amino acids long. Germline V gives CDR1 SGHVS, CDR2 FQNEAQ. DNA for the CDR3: TGTGCCAGCAGCCGAGGGGCAGTCCAAGAGACCCAGTACTTC. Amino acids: CASSRGAVQETQYF.

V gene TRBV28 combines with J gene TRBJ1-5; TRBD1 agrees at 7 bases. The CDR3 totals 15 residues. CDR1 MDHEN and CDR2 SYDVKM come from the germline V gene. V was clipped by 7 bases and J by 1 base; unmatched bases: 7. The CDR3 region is CASTYRQGSNQPQHF. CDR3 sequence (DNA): TGTGCCAGCACCTACCGACAGGGAAGCAATCAGCCCCAGCATTTT.

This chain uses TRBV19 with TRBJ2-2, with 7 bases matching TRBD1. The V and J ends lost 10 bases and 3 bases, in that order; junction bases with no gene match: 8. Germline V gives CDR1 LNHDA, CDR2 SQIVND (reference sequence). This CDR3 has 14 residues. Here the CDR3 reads CATSQGRDTGELFF. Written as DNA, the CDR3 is TGTGCCACCTCACAGGGGCGGGACACCGGGGAGCTGTTTTTT.

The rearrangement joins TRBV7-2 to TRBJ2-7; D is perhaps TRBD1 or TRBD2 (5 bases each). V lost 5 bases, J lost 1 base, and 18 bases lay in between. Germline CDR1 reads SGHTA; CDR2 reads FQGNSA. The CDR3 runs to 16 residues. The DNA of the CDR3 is TGTGCCAGCAGCCCGAGCCGTGGGACGGCATCCTACGAGCAGTACTTC. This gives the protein CASSPSRGTASYEQYF.

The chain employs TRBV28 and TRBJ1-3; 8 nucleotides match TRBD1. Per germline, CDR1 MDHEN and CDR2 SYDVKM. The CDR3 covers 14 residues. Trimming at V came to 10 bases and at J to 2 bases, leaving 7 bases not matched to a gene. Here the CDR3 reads CATGSDRAGNTIYF. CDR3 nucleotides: TGTGCCACCGGATCGGACAGGGCTGGAAACACCATATATTTT.

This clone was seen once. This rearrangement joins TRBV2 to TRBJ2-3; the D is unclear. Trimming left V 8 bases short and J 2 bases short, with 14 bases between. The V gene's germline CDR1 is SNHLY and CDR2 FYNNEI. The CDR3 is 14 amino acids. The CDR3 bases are TGTGCCAGCTCAAGCGCCCTCGCCACAGATACGCAGTATTTT. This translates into CASSSALATDTQYF.

The CDR3 is CASSFSVGTGGLETQYF. The CDR3 region has the DNA TGTGCCAGCAGTTTCTCTGTTGGGACAGGGGGCCTGGAGACCCAGTACTTC. This chain links TRBV28 with TRBJ2-5; 12 bases map to TRBD1. The germline gives CDR1 MDHEN, CDR2 SYDVKM. The CDR3 sequence is 17 residues long. J gave up 5 bases and V 3 bases, and 10 bases lay outside the gene matches. Filled out from reference TRBV28 and TRBJ2-5, the complete variable domain reads DVKVTQSSRYLVKRTGEKVFLECVQDMDHENMFWYRQDPGLGLRLIYFSYDVKMKEKGDIPEGYSVSREKKERFSLILESASTNQTSMYLCASSFSVGTGGLETQYFGPGTRLLVL.

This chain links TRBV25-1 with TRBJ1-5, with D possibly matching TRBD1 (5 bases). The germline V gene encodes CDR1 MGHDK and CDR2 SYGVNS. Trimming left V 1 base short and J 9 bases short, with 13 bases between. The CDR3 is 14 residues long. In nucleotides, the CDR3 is TGTGCCAGCAGTGAATTGAGACAGAAGAGGCCCCAGCATTTT. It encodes CASSELRQKRPQHF. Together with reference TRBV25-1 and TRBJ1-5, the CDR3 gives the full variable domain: EADIYQTPRYLVIGTGKKITLECSQTMGHDKMYWYQQDPGMELHLIHYSYGVNSTEKGDLSSESTVSRIRTEHFPLTLESARPSHTSQYLCASSELRQKRPQHFGDGTRLSIL.

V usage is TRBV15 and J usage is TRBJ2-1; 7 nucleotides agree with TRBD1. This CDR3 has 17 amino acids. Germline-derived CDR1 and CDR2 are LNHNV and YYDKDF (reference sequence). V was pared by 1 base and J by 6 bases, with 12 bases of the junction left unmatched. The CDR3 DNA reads TGTGCCACCAGCAGAGGACTCACAGGGGTAATTAGCAATGAGCAGTTCTTC. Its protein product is CATSRGLTGVISNEQFF.

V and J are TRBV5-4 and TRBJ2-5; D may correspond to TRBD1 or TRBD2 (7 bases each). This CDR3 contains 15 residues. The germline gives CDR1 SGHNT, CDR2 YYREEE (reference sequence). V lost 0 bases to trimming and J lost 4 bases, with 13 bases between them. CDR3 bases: TGTGCCAGCAGCTTGGGGGGGAGGGGGCCAGAGACCCAGTACTTC. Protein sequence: CASSLGGRGPETQYF.

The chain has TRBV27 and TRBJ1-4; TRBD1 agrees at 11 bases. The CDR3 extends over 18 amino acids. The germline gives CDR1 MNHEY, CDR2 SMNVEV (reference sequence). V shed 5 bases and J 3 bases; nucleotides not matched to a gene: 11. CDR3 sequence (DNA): TGTGCCAGCAGTCACCGACCGGACAGGGGGCTATCTAATGAAAAACTGTTTTTT. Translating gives CASSHRPDRGLSNEKLFF. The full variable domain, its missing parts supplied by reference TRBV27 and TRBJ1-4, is EAQVTQNPRYLITVTGKKLTVTCSQNMNHEYMSWYRQDPGLGLRQIYYSMNVEVTDKGDVPEGYKVSRKEKRNFPLILESPSPNQTSLYFCASSHRPDRGLSNEKLFFGSGTQLSVL.

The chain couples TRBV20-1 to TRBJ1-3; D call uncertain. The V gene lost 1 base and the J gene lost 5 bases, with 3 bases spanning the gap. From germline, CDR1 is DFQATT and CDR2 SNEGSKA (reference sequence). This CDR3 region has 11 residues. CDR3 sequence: CSARVRNTIYF. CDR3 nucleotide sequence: TGCAGTGCTAGAGTAAGAAACACCATATATTTT.